The 20 T cell receptor beta chains below were found in one sample sequenced in a study of cytomegalovirus exposure and HLA in healthy donors. The PCR contained 60 Vbeta and 13 Jbeta primers. The assay was immunoSEQ multiplex PCR, and TCRdb's table has in-frame clones only and misses some. This repertoire shows about 99,000 clones, around 77% found once; its top ten account for roughly 3.2%. The sequenced sample consisted of PBMCs. These receptors were obtained from a man aged 40-49 years in good health and CMV-seronegative.

V usage is TRBV15 and J usage is TRBJ2-2; D gene unclear. The CDR3 is 15 amino acids. The V end lost 1 base, the J end lost 0 bases, and 6 bases lay between the germline ends. Germline V lookup: CDR1 LNHNV, CDR2 YYDKDF (reference sequence). The CDR3 sequence is CATSRGAANTGELFF. The CDR3 DNA reads TGTGCCACCAGCAGAGGGGCAGCGAACACCGGGGAGCTGTTTTTT.

This clone was seen once. The chain joins TRBV11-2 to TRBJ2-1; TRBD1 aligns across 9 bases. V lost 5 bases, J lost 6 bases, and 5 bases stayed unmatched. This CDR3 contains 14 residues. Germline loops: CDR1 SGHAT, CDR2 FQNNGV. The CDR3 region is CASSPGTGLNEQFF. DNA of the CDR3: TGTGCCAGCAGCCCAGGGACAGGGCTCAATGAGCAGTTCTTC.

The chain is built from TRBV2 and TRBJ2-5, with 12 bases identical to TRBD2. Germline V gene data show CDR1 as SNHLY and CDR2 as FYNNEI. V lost 1 base to trimming and J lost 3 bases; unmatched junction nucleotides: 0. This CDR3 contains 15 residues. For the CDR3, the DNA is TGTGCCAGCAGTGAAGGGACTAGCGGGAAAGAGACCCAGTACTTC. Translation: CASSEGTSGKETQYF.

This rearrangement joins TRBV5-4 to TRBJ1-2; 11 bases line up with TRBD1. The CDR3 covers 19 residues. J was trimmed by 0 bases and V by 3 bases; bases with no gene match: 13. In germline, CDR1 is SGHNT, CDR2 YYREEE (reference sequence). CDR3 sequence reads: CASSSSGTGGALTNYGYTF. The CDR3 DNA follows: TGTGCCAGCAGCTCCAGCGGGACAGGGGGTGCACTTACTAACTATGGCTACACCTTC.

This chain joins TRBV10-3 and TRBJ2-7, with D maybe TRBD2 (5 bases). Germline V gene lookup returns CDR1 ENHRY and CDR2 SYGVKD. There are 12 residues in the CDR3. The V and J ends lost 4 bases and 5 bases respectively, with 9 bases between them. CDR3 DNA sequence: TGTGCCATCAGTGTACGGGAAGACGAGCAGTACTTC. This codes for CAISVREDEQYF.

This chain joins TRBV5-4 and TRBJ2-2, with D tentatively TRBD2 (5 bases). The CDR3 has 13 residues. Germline-derived CDR1 and CDR2 are SGHNT and YYREEE (reference sequence). With 0 bases removed from V and 8 bases from J, the gap between germline ends came to 8 bases. The CDR3 DNA follows: TGTGCCAGCAGCTTGGATCGGAGGGGGGAGCTGTTTTTT. Encoded protein: CASSLDRRGELFF.

The chain has TRBV19 and TRBJ1-1; D gene uncertain. CDR3 length equals 12 residues. Trimming took off 7 bases at V and 0 bases at J, with 6 bases between the two ends. Germline CDR1 reads LNHDA; CDR2 reads SQIVND (reference sequence). CDR3 sequence reads: CASTRMNTEAFF. In DNA, the CDR3 is TGTGCCAGTACCAGAATGAACACTGAAGCTTTCTTT.

This chain joins TRBV7-6 and TRBJ2-1; 13 bases agree with TRBD2. Germline assignment: CDR1 SGHVS and CDR2 FNYEAQ. This CDR3 is 17 amino acids long. V lost 5 bases to trimming and J lost 6 bases; unmatched junction nucleotides: 10. CDR3 DNA: TGTGCCAGCAGCCGAACTAGCGGGAGGGCCTATCTCAATGAGCAGTTCTTC. Translated, it gives CASSRTSGRAYLNEQFF.

The chain carries TRBV15 and TRBJ1-5; tentative D call: TRBD1 (6 bases). V was cut by 0 bases and J by 7 bases, with 16 bases left in between. Germline V gene lookup returns CDR1 LNHNV and CDR2 YYDKDF (reference sequence). The CDR3 totals 16 residues. The CDR3 DNA follows: TGTGCCACCAGCAGAGATCGCGGGCAGGGGAGACAGCCCCAGCATTTT. Translation gives CATSRDRGQGRQPQHF. The full variable domain, rest sourced from reference TRBV15 and TRBJ1-5, is DAMVIQNPRYQVTQFGKPVTLSCSQTLNHNVMYWYQQKSSQAPKLLFHYYDKDFNNEADTPDNFQSRRPNTSFCFLDIRSPGLGDTAMYLCATSRDRGQGRQPQHFGDGTRLSIL.

In its sample, this clone was seen a few times. V and J are TRBV6-5 and TRBJ1-5; D is possibly TRBD1 (5 bases). Looked up from germline, CDR1 is MNHEY and CDR2 is SVGAGI. V dropped 6 bases and J dropped 6 bases, with 18 bases sitting between them. This CDR3 spans 15 amino acids. CDR3 sequence reads: CASRPRVVPSQPQHF. For the CDR3, the DNA is TGTGCCAGCAGACCCAGGGTCGTCCCGAGTCAGCCCCAGCATTTT.

The chain couples TRBV7-8 to TRBJ2-7, with D perhaps matching TRBD2 (6 bases). Trimming shortened V by 0 bases and J by 5 bases, and 8 bases separated the two germline ends. The CDR3 is 13 amino acids. CDR1 and CDR2 (germline): SGHVS, FQNEAQ. CDR3 in DNA: TGTGCCAGCAGCTTAGCGTGGGGGGACGAGCAGTACTTC. As protein: CASSLAWGDEQYF.

This clone was detected a few times. This chain uses TRBV27 with TRBJ2-7, with D tentatively TRBD2 (5 bases). Germline CDR1 MNHEY, CDR2 SMNVEV (reference sequence). V lost 3 bases and J 6 bases, leaving 12 bases between the germline ends. This CDR3 is 13 amino acids long. The CDR3 loop is CASSLLLAGEQYF. In DNA form, the CDR3 reads TGTGCCAGCAGTTTGTTACTTGCGGGCGAGCAGTACTTC.

The gene calls are TRBV7-9 and TRBJ2-7, with 7 bases that match TRBD1. The germline CDR1 and CDR2 sequences are SEHNR and FQNEAQ (reference sequence). The CDR3 extends over 11 amino acids. Trimming removed 10 bases from V and 2 bases from J; junction bases left unmatched: 2. The CDR3 is CATRGPYEQYF. DNA for the CDR3: TGTGCCACAAGGGGGCCCTACGAGCAGTACTTC.

The rearrangement joins TRBV10-1 to TRBJ2-7; TRBD1 agrees at 8 bases. The V gene end was trimmed by 6 bases and the J gene end by 6 bases; junction bases not matched to a gene: 10. This CDR3 comprises 14 residues. The germline V gene encodes CDR1 WNHNN and CDR2 SYGVQD (reference sequence). CDR3 residues: CASSPTGAQSEQYF. The CDR3 DNA is TGCGCCAGCAGCCCGACAGGGGCCCAAAGCGAGCAGTACTTC.

Of note for this clone: The sample holds other DNA sequences that translate to the same CDR3. V is TRBV20-1 and J is TRBJ2-4, with unresolved D. Germline assignment: CDR1 DFQATT and CDR2 SNEGSKA (reference sequence). Trimming left V 1 base short and J 10 bases short, with 5 bases between. The CDR3 contains 10 residues. CDR3 in amino acids: CSARVSIQYF. In DNA, the CDR3 is TGCAGTGCTAGAGTTAGTATTCAGTACTTC.

The chain links TRBV5-1 to TRBJ2-7; D may be TRBD2 (6 bases). Trimming stripped 0 bases from V and 9 bases from J, with 13 bases between. CDR1 SGHRS and CDR2 YFSETQ come from the germline V gene. There are 13 residues in the CDR3. The DNA for the CDR3 is TGCGCCAGCAGCTTGGCGGGCGCCGGGGGGCAGTACTTC. This codes for CASSLAGAGGQYF.

V usage is TRBV2 and J usage is TRBJ1-5; a weak D match, TRBD1 (6 bases). The V gene's germline CDR1 is SNHLY and CDR2 FYNNEI. CDR3 size: 13 residues. With 5 bases removed from V and 6 bases from J, the gap between germline ends came to 11 bases. This CDR3 reads CASSTGFRQPQHF. The CDR3 bases are TGTGCCAGCAGTACAGGGTTTCGTCAGCCCCAGCATTTT.

The V call is TRBV11-2, the J call TRBJ2-5, with 7 bases identical to TRBD2. CDR1 and CDR2 from the germline V gene are SGHAT and FQNNGV. The CDR3 covers 15 residues. V lost 6 bases, J lost 3 bases, and 10 bases stayed unmatched. The CDR3 DNA sequence: TGTGCCAGCAGGAATGAACTAGCGCGCGAAGAGACCCAGTACTTC. Amino acid sequence: CASRNELAREETQYF.

V gene TRBV11-3 combines with J gene TRBJ1-1, with D possibly being TRBD1 (5 bases). This CDR3 is 13 amino acids long. Germline V gene data show CDR1 as SGHNT and CDR2 as YENEEA. V lost 0 bases and J 11 bases, leaving 13 bases between the germline ends. The CDR3 loop is CASSLDGGTGAFF. CDR3 bases: TGTGCCAGCAGCTTAGATGGAGGGACGGGCGCTTTCTTT.

This clone came up once. V gene TRBV5-6 combines with J gene TRBJ2-1, with D unresolved. Trimming took 1 base from V and 8 from J, leaving 4 bases between them. The CDR3 is 11 amino acids. Germline V CDR1 and CDR2: SGHDT, YYEEEE. CDR3 nucleotide sequence: TGTGCCAGCAGCTTGCCCTATGAGCAGTTCTTC. It yields the protein CASSLPYEQFF.